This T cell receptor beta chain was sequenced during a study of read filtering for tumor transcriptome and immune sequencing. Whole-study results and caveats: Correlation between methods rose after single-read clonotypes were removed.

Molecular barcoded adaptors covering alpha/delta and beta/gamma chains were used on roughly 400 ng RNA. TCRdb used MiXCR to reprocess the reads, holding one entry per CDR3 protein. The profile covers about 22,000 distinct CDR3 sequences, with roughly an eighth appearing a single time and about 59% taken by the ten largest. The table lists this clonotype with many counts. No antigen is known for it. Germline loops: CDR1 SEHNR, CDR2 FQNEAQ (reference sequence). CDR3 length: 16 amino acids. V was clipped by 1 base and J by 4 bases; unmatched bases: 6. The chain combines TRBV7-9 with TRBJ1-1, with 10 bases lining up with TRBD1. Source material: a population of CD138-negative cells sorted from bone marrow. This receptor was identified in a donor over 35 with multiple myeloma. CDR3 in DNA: TGTGCCAGCAGCTTAGAGACAGGGGGCGTCGGCACTGAAGCTTTCTTT. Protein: CASSLETGGVGTEAFF.